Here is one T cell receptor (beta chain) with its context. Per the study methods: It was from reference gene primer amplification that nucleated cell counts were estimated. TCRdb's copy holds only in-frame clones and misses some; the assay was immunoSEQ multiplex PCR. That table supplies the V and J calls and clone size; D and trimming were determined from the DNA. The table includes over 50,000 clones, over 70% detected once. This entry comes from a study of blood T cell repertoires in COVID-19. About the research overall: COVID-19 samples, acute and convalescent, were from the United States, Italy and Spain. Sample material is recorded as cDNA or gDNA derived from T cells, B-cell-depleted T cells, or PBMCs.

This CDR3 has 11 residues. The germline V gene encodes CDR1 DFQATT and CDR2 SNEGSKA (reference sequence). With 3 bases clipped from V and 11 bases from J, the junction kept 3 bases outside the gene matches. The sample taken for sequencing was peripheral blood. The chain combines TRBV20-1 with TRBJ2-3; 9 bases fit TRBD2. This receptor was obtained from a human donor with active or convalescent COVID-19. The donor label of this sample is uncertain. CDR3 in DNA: TGCAGTGCTAGTGCGACTAGCGGGCAGTATTTT. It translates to CSASATSGQYF.